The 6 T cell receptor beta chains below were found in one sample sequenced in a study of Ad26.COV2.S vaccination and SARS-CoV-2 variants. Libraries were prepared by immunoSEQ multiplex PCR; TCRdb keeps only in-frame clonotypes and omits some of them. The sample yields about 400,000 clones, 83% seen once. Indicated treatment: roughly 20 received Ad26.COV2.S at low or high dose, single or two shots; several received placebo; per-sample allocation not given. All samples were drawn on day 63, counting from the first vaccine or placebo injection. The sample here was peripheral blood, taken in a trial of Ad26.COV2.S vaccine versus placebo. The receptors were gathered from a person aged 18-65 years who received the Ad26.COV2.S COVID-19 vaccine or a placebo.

The CDR3 region is CASSHPARPVVYGYTF. The CDR3 DNA follows: TGTGCCAGTAGTCATCCCGCCCGTCCAGTGGTCTATGGCTACACCTTC. The rearrangement uses TRBV19 and TRBJ1-2; D is ambiguous. The germline gives CDR1 LNHDA, CDR2 SQIVND (reference sequence). The CDR3 length is 16 residues. Trimming left V 5 bases short and J 4 bases short, with 20 bases between.

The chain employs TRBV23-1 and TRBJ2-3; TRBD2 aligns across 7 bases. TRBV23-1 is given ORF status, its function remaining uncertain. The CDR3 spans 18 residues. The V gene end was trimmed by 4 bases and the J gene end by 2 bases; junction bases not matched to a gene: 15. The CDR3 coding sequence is TGCGCCAGCAGTCCCCCTCGATCGGGAGGCGTCGACACAGATACGCAGTATTTT. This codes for CASSPPRSGGVDTDTQYF.

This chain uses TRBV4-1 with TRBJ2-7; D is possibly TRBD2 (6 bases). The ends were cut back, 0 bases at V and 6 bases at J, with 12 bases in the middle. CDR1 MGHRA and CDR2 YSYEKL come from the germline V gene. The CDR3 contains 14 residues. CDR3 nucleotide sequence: TGCGCCAGCAGCCAAGATTCGCGGAGGGGCGAGCAGTACTTC. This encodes CASSQDSRRGEQYF.

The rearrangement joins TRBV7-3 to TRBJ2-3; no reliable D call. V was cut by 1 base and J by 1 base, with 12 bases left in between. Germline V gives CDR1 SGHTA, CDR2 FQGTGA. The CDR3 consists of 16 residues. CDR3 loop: CASSLIGRFGTDTQYF. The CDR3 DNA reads TGTGCCAGCAGCTTAATCGGCAGGTTCGGCACAGATACGCAGTATTTT.

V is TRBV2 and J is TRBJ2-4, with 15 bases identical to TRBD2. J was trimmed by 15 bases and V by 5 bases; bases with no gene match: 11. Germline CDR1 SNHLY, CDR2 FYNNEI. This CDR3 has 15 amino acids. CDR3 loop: CASSSRTSGGAVSYF. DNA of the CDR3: TGTGCCAGCAGTTCCCGGACTAGCGGGGGGGCCGTATCGTACTTC.

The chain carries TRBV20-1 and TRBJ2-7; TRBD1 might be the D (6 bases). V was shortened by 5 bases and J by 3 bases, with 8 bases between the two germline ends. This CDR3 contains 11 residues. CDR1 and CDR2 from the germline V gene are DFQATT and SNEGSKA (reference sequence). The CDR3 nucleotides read TGCAGTGCTCGACAGGACTACGAGCAGTACTTC. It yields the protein CSARQDYEQYF.